The sequence of this TCR beta chain was determined in a study of technical replicates of blood from a handful of donors. TCRdb keeps only in-frame clones here, not all; method: immunoSEQ multiplex PCR. This sample yields approximately 49,000 clones, of which about 93% are seen a single time; less than 5% belongs to the top ten. Sequencing was done on a sample of PBMCs. The origin of this receptor is a human donor in good health. Some clones in this sample may be carry-over from other donors' samples.

The CDR3 loop reads CASSWGGNYGYTF. The CDR3 DNA reads as TGTGCCAGCAGCTGGGGGGGGAACTATGGCTACACCTTC. The chain links TRBV7-2 to TRBJ1-2, with TRBD1 as a possible D gene (5 bases). Trimming removed 4 bases from V and 2 bases from J, with 8 bases in between. CDR1 SGHTA and CDR2 FQGNSA come from the germline V gene. This CDR3 comprises 13 residues. Complete variable domain (other parts from reference TRBV7-2 and TRBJ1-2): GAGVSQSPSNKVTEKGKDVELRCDPISGHTALYWYRQSLGQGLEFLIYFQGNSAPDKSGLPSDRFSAERTGGSVSTLTIQRTQQEDSAVYLCASSWGGNYGYTFGSGTRLTVV.